Each of the 32 T cell receptor beta chains below was sequenced from the same sample in a study of identical twins. TCRdb called the 5' RACE reads again in MiXCR, with one record for every CDR3 protein. The repertoire holds about 300,000 distinct CDR3 sequences, with approximately 13% as singletons. These data were also reused for a study on yellow fever vaccine responses in identical twins.

Sequencing was done on a sample of CD8+ T cells sorted from blood. Source of these receptors: a young woman in good health.

V is TRBV2 and J is TRBJ2-1; 7 positions match TRBD2. The CDR3 consists of 14 residues. CDR1 SNHLY and CDR2 FYNNEI come from the germline V gene. The V segment lost 7 bases and the J segment 1 base; nucleotides outside the gene matches: 4. The CDR3 DNA follows: TGTGCCAGCAACGGAGCGGGGTCCTACAATGAGCAGTTCTTC. Protein product: CASNGAGSYNEQFF.

This clonotype appeared a few times. V is TRBV7-8 and J is TRBJ2-7, with 9 bases matching TRBD2. Germline CDR1 is SGHVS and CDR2 is FQNEAQ. This CDR3 comprises 17 residues. Unmatched junction bases numbered 11, after V lost 5 bases and J lost 0 bases. The CDR3 DNA reads TGTGCCAGCAGCACCCGAGAGGGGCGGGAGGGCTCCTACGAGCAGTACTTC. Translating gives CASSTREGREGSYEQYF.

The chain employs TRBV7-6 and TRBJ1-4; maybe TRBD1 (5 bases). CDR3 size: 15 residues. Between the trimmed V and J ends, which lost 5 bases and 3 bases, there was a span of 13 bases. The V gene's germline CDR1 is SGHVS and CDR2 FNYEAQ. The DNA of the CDR3 is TGTGCCAGCAGCCTATTGGAGGGACCTAATGAAAAACTGTTTTTT. This codes for CASSLLEGPNEKLFF.

The chain recombines TRBV27 with TRBJ2-1; 8 positions match TRBD2. Germline CDR1 MNHEY, CDR2 SMNVEV (reference sequence). Germline trimming cut 5 bases from V and 8 bases from J; bases unmatched to any gene: 11. This CDR3 region has 15 residues. This CDR3 is CASSPYGLAMDEQFF. The CDR3 nucleotides are TGTGCCAGCAGTCCCTACGGACTAGCCATGGATGAGCAGTTCTTC.

V and J are TRBV20-1 and TRBJ2-2; possible D gene TRBD1, 6 bases. The CDR3 loop spans 16 amino acids. Germline CDR1 and CDR2: DFQATT and SNEGSKA (reference sequence). The V end lost 4 bases, the J end lost 0 bases, and 15 bases lay between the germline ends. CDR3 region: CSATDKQGANTGELFF. Here the CDR3 DNA reads TGCAGTGCTACCGACAAACAGGGCGCGAACACCGGGGAGCTGTTTTTT.

There are a few counts of this clonotype. The genes are TRBV11-1 and TRBJ2-3, with TRBD1 matching 10 bases. V gave up 5 bases and J gave up 0 bases; unmatched junction bases: 14. This CDR3 has 19 amino acids. Germline values: CDR1 SGHAT, CDR2 FQDESV (reference sequence). DNA for the CDR3: TGTGCCAGCAGCCCCCCATTTCCGGGACAGGGGTATAGCACAGATACGCAGTATTTT. This encodes CASSPPFPGQGYSTDTQYF. Drawing the rest from reference TRBV11-1 and TRBJ2-3, the complete variable domain is EAEVAQSPRYKITEKSQAVAFWCDPISGHATLYWYRQILGQGPELLVQFQDESVVDDSQLPKDRFSAERLKGVDSTLKIQPAELGDSAMYLCASSPPFPGQGYSTDTQYFGPGTRLTVL.

The genes are TRBV4-2 and TRBJ2-3; 10 bases align to TRBD2. J was trimmed by 6 bases and V by 4 bases; bases with no gene match: 4. The CDR3 spans 14 residues. Per germline, CDR1 LGHNA and CDR2 YNFKEQ. For the CDR3, the DNA is TGTGCCAGCAGCCCAGCGGGGGGGCGTGATACGCAGTATTTT. Translated: CASSPAGGRDTQYF.

This chain links TRBV13 with TRBJ2-7; tentative D call: TRBD2 (5 bases). Germline values: CDR1 PRHDT, CDR2 FYEKMQ (reference sequence). The CDR3 spans 14 residues. The ends were cut back, 2 bases at V and 4 bases at J, with 12 bases in the middle. The CDR3 nucleotides read TGTGCCAGCAGCTTAAGCGGTCCTCCTTACGAGCAGTACGTC. This translates into CASSLSGPPYEQYV.

This clonotype showed up just a few times. The rearrangement uses TRBV24-1 and TRBJ1-5; D ambiguous. CDR1 and CDR2 (germline): KGHDR, SFDVKD. This CDR3 has 14 residues. V lost 4 bases and J lost 2, with 8 bases in between. The CDR3 region is CATSDPTRNQPQHF. The DNA of the CDR3 is TGTGCCACCAGTGACCCAACTCGCAATCAGCCCCAGCATTTT.

The rearrangement uses TRBV7-9 and TRBJ2-7; D is possibly TRBD1 (6 bases). The germline CDR1 and CDR2 sequences are SEHNR and FQNEAQ (reference sequence). Trimming left V 5 bases short and J 3 bases short, with 14 bases between. The CDR3 runs to 14 residues. The CDR3, as DNA: TGTGCCAGCAGCCTAACGGACAGATTCTACGAGCAGTACGTC. Residues: CASSLTDRFYEQYV.

The chain joins TRBV28 to TRBJ1-1, with a tentative D call TRBD1 (6 bases). This CDR3 is 13 amino acids long. V was cut by 6 bases and J by 6 bases, with 14 bases left in between. In germline, CDR1 is MDHEN, CDR2 SYDVKM. The CDR3 coding sequence is TGTGCCAGCAGGGCAGGGGTATTTGCTGAAGCTTTCTTT. Translation gives CASRAGVFAEAFF.

This clonotype has a handful of counts. V is TRBV4-2 and J is TRBJ2-7; 8 bases agree with TRBD2. V was clipped by 4 bases and J by 3 bases; unmatched bases: 5. The CDR3 sequence is 14 residues long. Germline lookup yields CDR1 LGHNA and CDR2 YNFKEQ. The CDR3 coding sequence is TGTGCCAGCAGCCGAGGACTAGCATACTACGAGCAGTACTTC. It translates to CASSRGLAYYEQYF.

V gene TRBV27 combines with J gene TRBJ2-2; D not resolved. Trimming shortened V by 0 bases and J by 2 bases, and 7 bases separated the two germline ends. The CDR3 extends over 15 amino acids. Germline CDR1 MNHEY, CDR2 SMNVEV (reference sequence). CDR3 DNA sequence: TGTGCCAGCAGTTTATCGGCCTTCAACACCGGGGAGCTGTTTTTT. This sequence encodes CASSLSAFNTGELFF.

J is TRBJ2-1 and V is TRBV20-1; perhaps TRBD1 as D (7 bases). CDR1 and CDR2 (germline): DFQATT, SNEGSKA (reference sequence). Trimming took off 6 bases at V and 9 bases at J, with 12 bases between the two ends. The CDR3 is 11 residues long. The CDR3 region has the DNA TGCAGTGCAAACCAGGGGGGTGAGCAGTTCTTC. Encoded protein: CSANQGGEQFF.

This clonotype was seen a few times. The chain uses TRBV6-1 and TRBJ2-3; the match to TRBD2 covers 14 bases. The ends lost 6 bases at V and 9 bases at J; junction bases unmatched: 20. Looked up from germline, CDR1 is MNHNS and CDR2 is SASEGT. The CDR3 covers 19 residues. The CDR3 bases are TGTGCCAGCAGCCCCGGTACCGGGTTCTCGGGACTAGCGGGAGTCACGCAGTATTTT. Its translation is CASSPGTGFSGLAGVTQYF.

A few counts support this clonotype. The V and J genes are TRBV9 and TRBJ2-7, with 13 bases lining up with TRBD2. The CDR3 runs 17 residues. Germline V CDR1 and CDR2: SGDLS, YYNGEE. Unmatched junction bases numbered 11, after V lost 3 bases and J lost 5 bases. The CDR3 region is CASSASTGTSGTDEQYF. DNA for the CDR3: TGTGCCAGCAGCGCCTCAACGGGGACTAGCGGGACGGACGAGCAGTACTTC.

The V and J genes are TRBV11-1 and TRBJ2-1, with 7 bases that match TRBD2. The V and J ends lost 2 bases and 0 bases, in that order; junction bases with no gene match: 10. This CDR3 has 18 residues. Germline V gene lookup returns CDR1 SGHAT and CDR2 FQDESV (reference sequence). The CDR3 DNA follows: TGTGCCAGCAGCTTATTCTGGGGAGGGACGAGCTCCTACAATGAGCAGTTCTTC. It encodes CASSLFWGGTSSYNEQFF.

This clonotype showed up many times. J is TRBJ2-7 and V is TRBV5-1; TRBD2 matches 9 bases. This CDR3 contains 15 residues. Germline CDR1 SGHRS, CDR2 YFSETQ. The junction had 7 bases not matched to a gene; V was cut back by 2 bases and J by 4 bases. In DNA form, the CDR3 reads TGCGCCAGCAGCTTACATAAGACTAGCGGTTACGAGCAGTACTTC. Translation: CASSLHKTSGYEQYF.

This clonotype was counted many times. The V and J genes are TRBV11-3 and TRBJ2-1; 15 bases agree with TRBD2. CDR3 length: 19 residues. Per the germline V gene, CDR1 is SGHNT and CDR2 is YENEEA. Unmatched junction bases numbered 8, after V lost 4 bases and J lost 1 base. DNA for the CDR3: TGTGCCAGCAGCTCCCCGGGACTAGCGGGAGGCCCATCCTACAATGAGCAGTTCTTC. Amino acid sequence: CASSSPGLAGGPSYNEQFF. The full variable domain, in which reference TRBV11-3 and TRBJ2-1 provide the parts outside the CDR3, is EAGVVQSPRYKIIEKKQPVAFWCNPISGHNTLYWYLQNLGQGPELLIRYENEEAVDDSQLPKDRFSAERLKGVDSTLKIQPAELGDSAVYLCASSSPGLAGGPSYNEQFFGPGTRLTVL.

The chain is built from TRBV10-1 and TRBJ2-1; 11 nucleotides line up with TRBD2. This CDR3 is 15 amino acids long. With V trimmed by 6 bases and J by 8 bases, 9 bases remained unmatched. Germline V gene data show CDR1 as WNHNN and CDR2 as SYGVQD (reference sequence). Here the CDR3 DNA reads TGCGCCAGCAGCACCTCTAGCGGGGGGCGGGATGAGCAGTTCTTC. Its protein is CASSTSSGGRDEQFF.

This chain links TRBV11-2 with TRBJ2-7, with D possibly called TRBD1 or TRBD2 (5 bases each). This CDR3 is built from 13 residues. Between the trimmed V and J ends, which lost 2 bases and 4 bases, there was a span of 9 bases. The germline CDR1 and CDR2 sequences are SGHAT and FQNNGV. CDR3 region: CASSLPGRYEQYF. CDR3 sequence (DNA): TGTGCCAGCAGCTTACCAGGGAGATACGAGCAGTACTTC.

The chain links TRBV27 to TRBJ2-1; a weak D match, TRBD2 (6 bases). Trimming removed 6 bases from V and 5 bases from J, with 23 bases in between. This CDR3 has 17 amino acids. Germline V CDR1 and CDR2: MNHEY, SMNVEV (reference sequence). The CDR3 bases are TGTGCCAGCAGACCTTGGGGAGCCGGGACTTTTGACAATGAGCAGTTCTTC. It specifies CASRPWGAGTFDNEQFF.

V gene TRBV12-3 or TRBV12-4 combines with J gene TRBJ2-2, with a possible D match to TRBD1 (5 bases). CDR3 length: 14 residues. The V end lost 6 bases, the J end lost 4 bases, and 12 bases lay between the germline ends. CDR3 bases: TGTGCCAGCAGCTACACAGGCTTCACCGGGGAGCTGTTTTTT. Protein product: CASSYTGFTGELFF.

There are a few counts of this clonotype. This chain's CDR3 is CASSLGGVRDGETQYF. CDR3 in DNA: TGTGCCAGCAGCCTCGGGGGGGTCAGGGATGGGGAGACCCAGTACTTC. The chain is built from TRBV28 and TRBJ2-5, with 8 nucleotides matching TRBD2. In germline, CDR1 is MDHEN, CDR2 SYDVKM. The CDR3 is 16 residues long. V lost 6 bases, J lost 5 bases, and 14 bases stayed unmatched.

The chain links TRBV9 to TRBJ2-2, with 12 bases fitting TRBD2. V lost 3 bases and J lost 2; bases outside the gene matches: 5. This CDR3 spans 17 amino acids. The V gene's germline CDR1 is SGDLS and CDR2 YYNGEE. The CDR3 loop is CASSDPTSGGNTGELFF. CDR3 sequence (DNA): TGTGCCAGCAGCGACCCGACTAGCGGGGGTAACACCGGGGAGCTGTTTTTT.

This clonotype has ten or more counts. This sequence joins TRBV20-1 and TRBJ2-2, with 9 bases identical to TRBD2. The junction had 10 bases not matched to a gene; V was cut back by 5 bases and J by 3 bases. The V gene's germline CDR1 is DFQATT and CDR2 SNEGSKA (reference sequence). There are 16 residues in the CDR3. CDR3 DNA: TGCAGTGCTCCCCTACTGGAGCGGGAGGACACCGGGGAGCTGTTTTTT. The encoded protein is CSAPLLEREDTGELFF.

This clonotype was detected a few times. V gene TRBV28 combines with J gene TRBJ2-1, with D possibly being TRBD2 (5 bases). The CDR3 runs 15 residues. Germline assignment: CDR1 MDHEN and CDR2 SYDVKM. Trimming pared 0 bases from V and 5 bases from J, leaving 11 bases between. The CDR3 nucleotides are TGTGCCAGCAGTTTATGGGGCCGGGGTGACAATGAGCAGTTCTTC. Its translation: CASSLWGRGDNEQFF.

A few counts support this clonotype. This chain joins TRBV6-1 and TRBJ2-7; D is perhaps TRBD2 (5 bases). V was cut by 4 bases and J by 6 bases, with 16 bases left in between. The CDR3 covers 14 residues. CDR1 is MNHNS and CDR2 is SASEGT in the germline V gene. The CDR3 loop reads CASSVNSEEGEQYV. The CDR3 nucleotides read TGTGCCAGCAGTGTAAACTCGGAAGAGGGCGAGCAGTACGTC.

This clonotype has at least ten counts. This chain joins TRBV5-1 and TRBJ2-1; D might be TRBD1 or TRBD2, each matching 6 bases. This CDR3 contains 14 residues. The germline V gene encodes CDR1 SGHRS and CDR2 YFSETQ. Trimming removed 3 bases at V and 6 bases at J, with 13 bases between. CDR3: CASSYGPGANEQFF. The CDR3 nucleotides are TGCGCCAGCAGCTACGGACCGGGGGCCAATGAGCAGTTCTTC. Together with reference TRBV5-1 and TRBJ2-1, the CDR3 gives the full variable domain: KAGVTQTPRYLIKTRGQQVTLSCSPISGHRSVSWYQQTPGQGLQFLFEYFSETQRNKGNFPGRFSGRQFSNSRSEMNVSTLELGDSALYLCASSYGPGANEQFFGPGTRLTVL.

This clonotype was picked up many times. The V and J genes are TRBV5-1 and TRBJ2-1; D uncertain. Germline CDR1 is SGHRS and CDR2 is YFSETQ. The V end lost 0 bases, the J end lost 7 bases, and 8 bases lay between the germline ends. The CDR3 runs to 13 residues. CDR3 loop: CASSLDRVNEQFF. CDR3 coding DNA: TGCGCCAGCAGCTTGGACAGAGTGAATGAGCAGTTCTTC. Variable domain in full (rest from reference TRBV5-1 and TRBJ2-1): KAGVTQTPRYLIKTRGQQVTLSCSPISGHRSVSWYQQTPGQGLQFLFEYFSETQRNKGNFPGRFSGRQFSNSRSEMNVSTLELGDSALYLCASSLDRVNEQFFGPGTRLTVL.

The V and J genes are TRBV6-2 or TRBV6-3 and TRBJ1-5; unclear D gene. Per germline, CDR1 MNHEY and CDR2 SVGEGT. With 5 bases removed from V and 0 bases from J, the gap between germline ends came to 11 bases. The CDR3 loop spans 15 amino acids. The DNA of the CDR3 is TGTGCCAGCAGTCCTTTGGATCATAGCAATCAGCCCCAGCATTTT. Translating it yields CASSPLDHSNQPQHF.

The rearrangement joins TRBV10-2 to TRBJ2-7; D not certain. Looked up from germline, CDR1 is WSHSY and CDR2 is SAAADI. This CDR3 has 12 residues. V was pared by 3 bases and J by 0 bases, with 3 bases between. The CDR3 loop is CASSDISYEQYF. CDR3 nucleotide sequence: TGCGCCAGCAGTGACATCTCCTACGAGCAGTACTTC.